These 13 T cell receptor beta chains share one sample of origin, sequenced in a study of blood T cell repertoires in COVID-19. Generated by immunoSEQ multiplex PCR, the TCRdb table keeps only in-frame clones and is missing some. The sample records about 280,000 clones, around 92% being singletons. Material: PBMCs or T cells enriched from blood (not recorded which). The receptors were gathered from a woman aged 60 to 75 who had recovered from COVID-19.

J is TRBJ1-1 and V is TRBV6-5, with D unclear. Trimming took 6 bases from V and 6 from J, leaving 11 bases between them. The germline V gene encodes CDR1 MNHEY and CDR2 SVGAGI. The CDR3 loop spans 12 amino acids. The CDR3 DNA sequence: TGTGCCAGCAGACTTACAGTCCCTGAAGCTTTCTTT. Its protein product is CASRLTVPEAFF.

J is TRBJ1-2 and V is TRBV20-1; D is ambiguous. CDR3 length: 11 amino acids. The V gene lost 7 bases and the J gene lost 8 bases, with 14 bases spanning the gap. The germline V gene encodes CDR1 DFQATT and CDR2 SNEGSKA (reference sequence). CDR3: CSVLEWEGYTF. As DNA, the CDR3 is TGCAGTGTCCTGGAGTGGGAGGGCTACACCTTC.

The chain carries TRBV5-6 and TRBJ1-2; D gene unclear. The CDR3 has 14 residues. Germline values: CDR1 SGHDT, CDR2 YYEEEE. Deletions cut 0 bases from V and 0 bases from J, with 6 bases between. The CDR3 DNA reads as TGTGCCAGCAGCTTGGTCGTGTCTAACTATGGCTACACCTTC. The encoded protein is CASSLVVSNYGYTF.

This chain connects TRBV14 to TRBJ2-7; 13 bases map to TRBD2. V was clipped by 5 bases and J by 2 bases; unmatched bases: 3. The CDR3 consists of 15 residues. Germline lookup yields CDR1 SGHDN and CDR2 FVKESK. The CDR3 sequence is CASSLGLAGTYEQYF. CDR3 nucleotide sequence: TGTGCCAGCAGCTTGGGACTAGCGGGGACCTACGAGCAGTACTTC.

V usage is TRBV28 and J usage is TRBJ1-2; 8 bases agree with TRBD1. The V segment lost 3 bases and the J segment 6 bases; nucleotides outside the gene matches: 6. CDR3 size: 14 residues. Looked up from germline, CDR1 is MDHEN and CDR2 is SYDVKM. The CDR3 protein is CASSFPGTGNGYTF. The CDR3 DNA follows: TGTGCCAGCAGTTTCCCCGGGACAGGAAATGGCTACACCTTC.

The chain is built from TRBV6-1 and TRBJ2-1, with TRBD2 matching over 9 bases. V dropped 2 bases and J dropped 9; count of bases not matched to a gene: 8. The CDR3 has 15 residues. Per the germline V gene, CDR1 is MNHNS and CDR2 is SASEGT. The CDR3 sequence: CASSEISGRGAEQFF. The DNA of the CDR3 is TGTGCCAGCAGTGAAATTAGCGGGAGAGGGGCTGAGCAGTTCTTC.

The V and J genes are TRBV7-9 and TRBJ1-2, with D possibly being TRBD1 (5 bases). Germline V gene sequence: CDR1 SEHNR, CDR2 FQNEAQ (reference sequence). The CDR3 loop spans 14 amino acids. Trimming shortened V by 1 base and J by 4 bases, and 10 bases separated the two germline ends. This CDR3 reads CASSLVSGGYGYTF. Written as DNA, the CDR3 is TGTGCCAGCAGCTTAGTATCGGGGGGCTATGGCTACACCTTC.

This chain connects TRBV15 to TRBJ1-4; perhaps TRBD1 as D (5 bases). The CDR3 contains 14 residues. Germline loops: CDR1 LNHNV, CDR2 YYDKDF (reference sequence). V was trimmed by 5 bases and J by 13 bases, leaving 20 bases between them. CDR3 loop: CATSPSTGRVLLFF. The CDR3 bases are TGTGCCACCAGCCCTAGTACAGGCCGGGTTTTACTGTTTTTT.

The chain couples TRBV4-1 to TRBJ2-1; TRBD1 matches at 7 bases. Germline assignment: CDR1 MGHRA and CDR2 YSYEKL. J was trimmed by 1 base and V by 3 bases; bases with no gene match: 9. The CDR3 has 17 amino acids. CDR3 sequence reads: CASSQPTPGQSYNEQFF. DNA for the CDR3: TGCGCCAGCAGCCAGCCGACTCCGGGACAGTCCTACAATGAGCAGTTCTTC.

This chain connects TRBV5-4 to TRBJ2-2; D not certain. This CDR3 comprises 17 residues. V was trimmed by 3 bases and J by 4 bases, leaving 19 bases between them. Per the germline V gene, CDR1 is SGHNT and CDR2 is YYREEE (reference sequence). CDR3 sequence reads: CASSSSPRGSRTGELFF. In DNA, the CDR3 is TGTGCCAGCAGCTCTAGTCCTCGTGGAAGCCGCACCGGGGAGCTGTTTTTT.

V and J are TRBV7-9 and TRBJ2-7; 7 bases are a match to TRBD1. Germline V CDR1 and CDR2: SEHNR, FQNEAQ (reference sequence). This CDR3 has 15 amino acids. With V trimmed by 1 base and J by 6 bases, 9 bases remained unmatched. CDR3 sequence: CASSLVFGTVSEQYF. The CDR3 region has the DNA TGTGCCAGCAGCTTAGTATTCGGGACAGTCTCCGAGCAGTACTTC.

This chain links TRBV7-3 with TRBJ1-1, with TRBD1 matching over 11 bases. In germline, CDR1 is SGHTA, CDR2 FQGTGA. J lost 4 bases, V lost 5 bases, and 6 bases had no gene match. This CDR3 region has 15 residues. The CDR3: CASSGQGAQGTEAFF. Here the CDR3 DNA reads TGTGCCAGCAGCGGACAGGGGGCGCAGGGCACTGAAGCTTTCTTT.

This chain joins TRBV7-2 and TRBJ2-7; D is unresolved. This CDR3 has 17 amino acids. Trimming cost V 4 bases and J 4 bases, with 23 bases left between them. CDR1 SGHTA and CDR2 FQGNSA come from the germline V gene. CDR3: CASSSPRGRPRVYEQYF. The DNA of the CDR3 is TGTGCCAGCAGCTCCCCGCGCGGCCGGCCCCGAGTTTACGAGCAGTACTTC. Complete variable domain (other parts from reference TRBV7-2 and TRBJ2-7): GAGVSQSPSNKVTEKGKDVELRCDPISGHTALYWYRQSLGQGLEFLIYFQGNSAPDKSGLPSDRFSAERTGGSVSTLTIQRTQQEDSAVYLCASSSPRGRPRVYEQYFGPGTRLTVT.